Each of the 5 T cell receptor beta chains below was sequenced from the same sample in a study of blood T cell repertoires in COVID-19. The data were produced by immunoSEQ multiplex PCR, yet TCRdb's version contains in-frame clones alone and is incomplete. This table holds hundreds of thousands of clones, 88% found once. Sequenced sample: PBMCs or T cells enriched from blood (not recorded which). Receptors originate from a woman aged 40 to 50 with acute COVID-19.

The chain employs TRBV2 and TRBJ2-3, with D uncertain. Germline V gene lookup returns CDR1 SNHLY and CDR2 FYNNEI. The ends were cut back, 3 bases at V and 0 bases at J, with 7 bases in the middle. This CDR3 is 14 amino acids long. The CDR3 DNA reads TGTGCCAGCAGTGATCCTTCTAGCACAGATACGCAGTATTTT. Protein sequence: CASSDPSSTDTQYF. Filled out from reference TRBV2 and TRBJ2-3, the complete variable domain reads EPEVTQTPSHQVTQMGQEVILRCVPISNHLYFYWYRQILGQKVEFLVSFYNNEISEKSEIFDDQFSVERPDGSNFTLKIRSTKLEDSAMYFCASSDPSSTDTQYFGPGTRLTVL.

This clone was counted between two and nine times. The V and J genes are TRBV30 and TRBJ1-6, with a weak D call TRBD1 (5 bases). Germline V gene data show CDR1 as GTSNPN and CDR2 as SVGIG (reference sequence). V shed 4 bases and J shed 5 bases, with 12 bases lying between them. The CDR3 has 14 residues. CDR3 coding DNA: TGTGCCTGGATAAATCGACAGAATAATTCACCCCTCCACTTT. Translated, it gives CAWINRQNNSPLHF.

The J gene is TRBJ1-1, the V gene TRBV18, with 11 nucleotides matching TRBD1. Trimming took 6 bases from V and 2 from J; bases not matched to a gene: 8. Germline V CDR1 and CDR2: KGHSH, LQKENI. This CDR3 contains 16 residues. The CDR3 loop reads CASSQGQGVINTEAFF. CDR3 bases: TGTGCCAGCTCGCAGGGACAGGGGGTGATTAACACTGAAGCTTTCTTT.

V usage is TRBV5-5 and J usage is TRBJ2-1, with 8 bases aligning to TRBD2. Germline values: CDR1 SGHKS, CDR2 YYEKEE (reference sequence). Trimming cost V 4 bases and J 3 bases; bases outside gene matches: 9. The CDR3 consists of 16 residues. The CDR3 is CASSQVGAGGYNEQFF. The CDR3 DNA reads as TGTGCCAGCAGCCAGGTGGGGGCGGGGGGCTACAATGAGCAGTTCTTC.

The chain carries TRBV12-3 or TRBV12-4 and TRBJ2-5; D unclear. Trimming left V 5 bases short and J 5 bases short, with 12 bases between. This CDR3 has 13 amino acids. CDR3 DNA sequence: TGTGCCAGCAGTGTAGGTAGCCCCGAGACCCAGTACTTC. It codes for CASSVGSPETQYF.